The 11 T cell receptor beta chains below all came from one sample that was sequenced in a study of siplizumab effects on memory and regulatory T cells. Here immunoSEQ multiplex PCR was the method, and the copy in TCRdb shows in-frame clones only, minus some. Of approximately 60,000 clones in the sample, around 80% were seen once. The sequencing input was memory CD4+ T cells sorted from blood. These receptors originate from a human donor in good health.

The V call is TRBV9, the J call TRBJ1-2; D possibly corresponds to TRBD1 (5 bases). V was pared by 3 bases and J by 4 bases, with 16 bases between. CDR1 and CDR2 (germline): SGDLS, YYNGEE. The CDR3 is 15 residues long. CDR3 bases: TGTGCCAGCAGCGCCTACGACCAGGGTGGCTATGGCTACACCTTC. This gives the protein CASSAYDQGGYGYTF.

This clone was seen once. The rearrangement uses TRBV19 and TRBJ2-3; TRBD1 agrees at 9 bases. Germline V gene lookup returns CDR1 LNHDA and CDR2 SQIVND (reference sequence). This CDR3 region has 16 residues. V dropped 3 bases and J dropped 0; count of bases not matched to a gene: 4. CDR3 in DNA: TGTGCCAGTAGTATTTTGGGGACAGGGAGCACAGATACGCAGTATTTT. It encodes CASSILGTGSTDTQYF.

The chain couples TRBV7-2 to TRBJ2-3; TRBD2 matches at 7 bases. CDR3 size: 14 residues. Trimming at V came to 2 bases and at J to 5 bases, leaving 4 bases not matched to a gene. CDR1 and CDR2 from the germline V gene are SGHTA and FQGNSA. The CDR3 nucleotides are TGTGCCAGCAGCTTAAGACTAGCTAGAGATACGCAGTATTTT. Its protein is CASSLRLARDTQYF.

The chain carries TRBV25-1 and TRBJ1-1; 8 bases align to TRBD1. Germline V gene sequence: CDR1 MGHDK, CDR2 SYGVNS. J lost 1 base, V lost 4 bases, and 5 bases had no gene match. The CDR3 has 15 amino acids. CDR3 loop: CASSGQGAANTEAFF. CDR3 DNA sequence: TGTGCCAGCAGTGGCCAGGGGGCGGCGAACACTGAAGCTTTCTTT.

The chain has TRBV6-6 and TRBJ1-2; no clear D gene. The CDR3 consists of 13 residues. From germline, CDR1 is MNHNY and CDR2 SVGAGI (reference sequence). Trimming removed 5 bases at V and 4 bases at J, with 11 bases between. As DNA, the CDR3 is TGTGCCAGCAGTCAGACCGACACCTATGGCTACACCTTC. Its protein product is CASSQTDTYGYTF.

The genes are TRBV10-3 and TRBJ2-5, with D possibly matching TRBD2 (7 bases). Looked up from germline, CDR1 is ENHRY and CDR2 is SYGVKD. The CDR3 length is 17 residues. V was pared by 3 bases and J by 4 bases, with 21 bases between. The CDR3: CAISDVGGPVFGETQYF. The CDR3 DNA follows: TGTGCCATCAGTGATGTGGGGGGGCCAGTTTTTGGAGAGACCCAGTACTTC.

This CDR3 is CASSPGTGNEQYF. The CDR3 DNA is TGTGCCAGCAGCCCGGGGACAGGGAACGAGCAGTACTTC. The chain links TRBV5-4 to TRBJ2-5, with 9 bases lining up with TRBD1. The J call may be incorrect, as the DNA end agrees better with TRBJ2-7. CDR1 SGHNT and CDR2 YYREEE come from the germline V gene (reference sequence). CDR3 length equals 13 residues.

V and J are TRBV6-1 and TRBJ2-7, with 10 nucleotides matching TRBD2. The V segment lost 8 bases and the J segment 0 bases; nucleotides outside the gene matches: 4. The germline gives CDR1 MNHNS, CDR2 SASEGT. The CDR3 contains 14 residues. The CDR3 reads CASASGGASYEQYF. The CDR3, as DNA: TGTGCCAGCGCCAGCGGGGGGGCCTCCTACGAGCAGTACTTC.

This clone was seen only a few times. The rearrangement joins TRBV4-3 to TRBJ1-2; tentative D call: TRBD1 (6 bases). Trimming shortened V by 1 base and J by 10 bases, and 16 bases separated the two germline ends. This CDR3 contains 14 residues. Germline CDR1 and CDR2: LGHNA and YSLEER. The CDR3 reads CASSQVSQGSAYTF. As DNA, the CDR3 is TGCGCCAGCAGCCAAGTATCACAGGGAAGTGCCTACACCTTC.

This clone was seen a handful of times. V usage is TRBV15 and J usage is TRBJ1-5; D uncertain. V was clipped by 0 bases and J by 3 bases, with 12 bases between them. The germline CDR1 and CDR2 sequences are LNHNV and YYDKDF (reference sequence). This CDR3 has 16 amino acids. This chain's CDR3 is CATSRDGLGYNQPQHF. The CDR3 bases are TGTGCCACCAGCAGAGATGGTCTAGGGTACAATCAGCCCCAGCATTTT.

This chain uses TRBV18 with TRBJ1-4, with D unclear. Trimming cost V 3 bases and J 3 bases, with 8 bases left between them. CDR1 KGHSH and CDR2 LQKENI come from the germline V gene. This CDR3 comprises 14 residues. The CDR3: CASSPRQANEKLFF. The CDR3 coding sequence is TGTGCCAGCTCACCCCGGCAGGCTAATGAAAAACTGTTTTTT.